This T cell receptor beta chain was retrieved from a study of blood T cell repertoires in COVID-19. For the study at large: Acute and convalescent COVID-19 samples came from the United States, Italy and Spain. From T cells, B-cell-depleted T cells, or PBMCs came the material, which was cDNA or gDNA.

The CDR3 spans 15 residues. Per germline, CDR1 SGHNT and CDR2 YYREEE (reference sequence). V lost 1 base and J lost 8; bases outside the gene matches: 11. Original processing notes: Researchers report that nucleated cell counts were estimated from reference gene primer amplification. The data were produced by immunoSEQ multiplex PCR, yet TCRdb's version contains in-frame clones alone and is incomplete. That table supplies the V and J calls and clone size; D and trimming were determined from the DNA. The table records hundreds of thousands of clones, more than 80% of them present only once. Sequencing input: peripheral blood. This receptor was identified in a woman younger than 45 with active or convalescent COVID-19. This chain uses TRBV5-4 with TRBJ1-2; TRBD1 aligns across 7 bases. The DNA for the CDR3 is TGTGCCAGCAGCTTGCCCCGACAGGGTAGTTACGGCTACACCTTC. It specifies CASSLPRQGSYGYTF.